This T cell receptor (beta chain) was documented in a study of blood T cells in healthy people across ages. The authors ran a second PCR of roughly 6 to 12 cycles using a sample-barcoded 5' primer and a J-beta primer mix. TCRdb re-derived calls from the 5' RACE reads in MiXCR, one entry per CDR3 protein. Counted here are 1.5 million to 2 million distinct CDR3 sequences, 28% occurring once; the ten biggest clones make up 7.7%. This clonotype was recorded only once. CDR3 length equals 15 residues. CDR1 SGHTA and CDR2 FQGNSA come from the germline V gene. Trimming at V came to 5 bases and at J to 6 bases, leaving 7 bases not matched to a gene.

The genes are TRBV7-2 and TRBJ2-2; 9 bases align to TRBD2. The material sequenced was blood. This sequence originates from a woman aged 25 to 39 in good health. CDR3 loop: CASSPGLAAAGELFF. DNA for the CDR3: TGTGCCAGCAGCCCGGGACTAGCCGCGGCCGGGGAGCTGTTTTTT.